Listed below are T cell receptor beta chains from one sample, sequenced in a study of cytomegalovirus exposure and HLA in healthy donors. TCRdb keeps only in-frame clones here, not all; method: immunoSEQ multiplex PCR. The sample shows 170,000 or so clones, 60% to 85% of them seen only once. Specimen: PBMCs. The receptors shown here come from a male donor in good health and CMV-seronegative. Both conserved end residues are part of each CDR3. The D gene is left open where the match is weak. A clone size is listed for some rows: how often the clone was seen (once, few, many), or a class if it is expanded.

clone size,D gene,J gene,V gene,CDR3 DNA,CDR3 protein
NA,NA,TRBJ1-1,TRBV6-5,TGTGCCAGCAGACTTTCCCGGTCCGGGGGGACTGAAGCTTTCTTT,CASRLSRSGGTEAFF
NA,TRBD1,TRBJ1-5,TRBV29-1,TGCAGCGTGACCGGGACAGGGTGGAATCAGCCCCAGCATTTT,CSVTGTGWNQPQHF
NA,NA,TRBJ2-5,TRBV4-1,TGCGCCAGCAGCCAAGATGCAGGGAAGGGAGAGACCCAGTACTTC,CASSQDAGKGETQYF
few,TRBD2,TRBJ2-1,TRBV7-3,TGTGCCAGCAGCTTAAGGCCCTCGGGGGGGGACGCCTACAATGAGCAGTTCTTC,CASSLRPSGGDAYNEQFF
NA,NA,TRBJ2-1,TRBV19,TGTGCCAGTAGCACTCCCCGGCGGTATGAGCAGTTCTTC,CASSTPRRYEQFF
NA,NA,TRBJ2-2,TRBV6-5,TGTGCCAGCAGTTACTCGAGTGACGGGGGCACCGGGGAGCTGTTTTTT,CASSYSSDGGTGELFF
NA,TRBD2,TRBJ2-7,TRBV29-1,TGCAGCGTTGCCGCGGGAGGACCCTACGAGCAGTACTTC,CSVAAGGPYEQYF
NA,NA,TRBJ2-7,TRBV10-3,TGTGCCACAGAATCGCAGGGCTACGAGCAGTACTTC,CATESQGYEQYF
NA,TRBD2,TRBJ2-1,TRBV15,TGTGCCACCAGCACCACTGGACTAGCGGGGGCCTACAATGAGCAGTTCTTC,CATSTTGLAGAYNEQFF
NA,TRBD2,TRBJ2-1,TRBV6-6,TGTGCCAGCAGACTTTCTAGCGGGATTGGGAATGAGCAGTTCTTC,CASRLSSGIGNEQFF
NA,TRBD2,TRBJ2-1,TRBV10-3,TGTGCCATCAGTGAGTCATGGACTAGCGGGGGGGACAATGAGCAGTTCTTC,CAISESWTSGGDNEQFF
NA,TRBD2,TRBJ2-2,TRBV25-1,TGTGCCAGCAGCCCTGAGCGGGAGGGAGGGACCGGGGAGCTGTTTTTT,CASSPEREGGTGELFF
NA,TRBD2,TRBJ2-3,TRBV28,TGTGCCAGCAGTTTAGGCGGGAGGGCCTCAGATACGCAGTATTTT,CASSLGGRASDTQYF
NA,TRBD1,TRBJ2-2,TRBV18,TGTGCCAGCTCACCACAAGACAGGGGAAGGTCCGGGGAGCTGTTTTTT,CASSPQDRGRSGELFF
NA,NA,TRBJ2-3,TRBV5-1,TGCGCCAGCAGCTTGGCCGGTGCTAGCACAGATACGCAGTATTTT,CASSLAGASTDTQYF
NA,TRBD1,TRBJ1-1,TRBV6-5,TGTGCCAGCAGTCCCGGGACAGGGTGTGAAGCTTTCTTT,CASSPGTGCEAFF
NA,TRBD2,TRBJ2-7,TRBV7-3,TGTGCCAGCAGGGCAGCCGGGACTAGAGTCTACGAGCAGTACTTC,CASRAAGTRVYEQYF
once,NA,TRBJ2-1,TRBV6-6,TGTGCCAGCAGTTACCCTCGGAGCTCCTACAATGAGCAGTTCTTC,CASSYPRSSYNEQFF
NA,TRBD1,TRBJ2-2,TRBV6-5,TGTGCCAGCAGGGACAGGGGGAGTATCGGGGAGCTGTTTTTT,CASRDRGSIGELFF
NA,NA,TRBJ2-7,TRBV5-4,TGTGCCACCACTGGAGGGCAAGAGCAGTACTTC,CATTGGQEQYF
once,NA,TRBJ1-2,TRBV19,TGTGCCAGTAGTACCCTCCCGGGGGGCTACACCTTC,CASSTLPGGYTF
few,TRBD1,TRBJ1-5,TRBV27,TGTGCCAGCAGTTTAAGAACAGGGGGCAATCAGCCCCAGCATTTT,CASSLRTGGNQPQHF
NA,TRBD2,TRBJ2-6,TRBV28,TGTGCCAGCAGTTCTGGGGGAGGGAGCCTCTCTGGGGCCAACGTCCTGACTTTC,CASSSGGGSLSGANVLTF
NA,TRBD1,TRBJ1-6,TRBV18,TGTGCCAGCTCCGGGGACAGGGGGAGCTCACCCCTCCACTTT,CASSGDRGSSPLHF
NA,NA,TRBJ1-2,TRBV28,TGTGCCAGCAGTCCCGGCCAGGGCAACTATGGCTACACCTTC,CASSPGQGNYGYTF
NA,NA,TRBJ2-7,TRBV9,TGTGCCAGCAGCGTGGCCCCCGGGGACGAGCAGTACTTC,CASSVAPGDEQYF
NA,NA,TRBJ2-7,TRBV28,TGTGCCAGCAGTCTCCTGACTTGGGACGAGCAGTACTTC,CASSLLTWDEQYF
NA,TRBD1,TRBJ1-2,TRBV6-5,TGTGCCAGCAGTTTCGAAGACAGGGGCTATGGCTACACCTTC,CASSFEDRGYGYTF
NA,NA,TRBJ1-5,TRBV28,TGTGCCAGCAGTTTAGGCGGCCCCGCCAATCAGCCCCAGCATTTT,CASSLGGPANQPQHF
NA,TRBD2,TRBJ2-1,TRBV10-3,TGTGCCATCAGTGAGTGGCGGGAGGGCCTAAATGAGCAGTTCTTC,CAISEWREGLNEQFF